The 18 T cell receptor beta chains presented below share a single source sample, sequenced in a study of cytomegalovirus exposure and HLA in healthy donors. 60 Vbeta and 13 Jbeta primers were used in PCR. Libraries were prepared by immunoSEQ multiplex PCR; TCRdb keeps only in-frame clonotypes and omits some of them. The sample includes about 72,000 clones, roughly four fifths of them seen just once. The sample consisted of PBMCs. The receptors derive from a human donor in good health.

The V gene is TRBV7-2, the J gene TRBJ2-3, with 9 bases fitting TRBD2. Trimming cost V 5 bases and J 5 bases; bases outside gene matches: 5. The CDR3 covers 14 residues. The germline V gene encodes CDR1 SGHTA and CDR2 FQGNSA. CDR3 sequence (DNA): TGTGCCAGCAGCCTAGGACTAGCGTTAGATACGCAGTATTTT. This sequence encodes CASSLGLALDTQYF.

In nucleotides, the CDR3 is TGTGCCAGCAGCCTGACGAGGGTGAATTCACCCCTCCACTTT. As protein: CASSLTRVNSPLHF. The chain links TRBV11-2 to TRBJ1-6; D gene uncertain. V dropped 5 bases and J dropped 7 bases, with 12 bases sitting between them. The CDR3 contains 14 residues. CDR1 and CDR2 (germline): SGHAT, FQNNGV.

This clone showed up just a few times. The gene calls are TRBV2 and TRBJ1-4, with 8 bases identical to TRBD1. The CDR3 spans 18 residues. J lost 2 bases, V lost 1 base, and 9 bases had no gene match. Germline lookup yields CDR1 SNHLY and CDR2 FYNNEI. CDR3 sequence (DNA): TGTGCCAGCAGTGAAGGAACAGGGGGGGTAGGGACTAATGAAAAACTGTTTTTT. This gives the protein CASSEGTGGVGTNEKLFF.

This chain connects TRBV5-1 to TRBJ1-3; D uncertain. CDR3 length equals 14 residues. The V end was cut by 2 bases, the J end by 0 bases, with 6 bases between. CDR1 SGHRS and CDR2 YFSETQ come from the germline V gene. The CDR3: CASSLSSSGNTIYF. Here the CDR3 DNA reads TGCGCCAGCAGCTTAAGTAGCTCTGGAAACACCATATATTTT.

This clone was recorded a few times. The V and J genes are TRBV29-1 and TRBJ1-1; TRBD1 matches at 8 bases. From germline, CDR1 is SQVTM and CDR2 ANQGSEA. V shed 1 base, J shed 11 bases, and the junction held 9 bases outside the gene matches. The CDR3 is 13 amino acids. CDR3 DNA: TGCAGCGTTGAAGGACGGACAGGGAACGGGGCTTTCTTT. Amino acids: CSVEGRTGNGAFF.

The rearrangement joins TRBV7-9 to TRBJ1-6, with D perhaps matching TRBD1 (6 bases). The germline V and J ends were trimmed by 5 bases and 7 bases, with 15 bases remaining between them. The CDR3 sequence is 15 residues long. Germline CDR1 reads SEHNR; CDR2 reads FQNEAQ (reference sequence). CDR3 amino acids: CASSPDRSGNSPLHF. The CDR3 DNA follows: TGTGCCAGCAGCCCAGACAGGTCAGGGAATTCACCCCTCCACTTT.

This clone was counted a single time. The chain couples TRBV15 to TRBJ2-3, with unresolved D. CDR3 length equals 16 residues. Germline values: CDR1 LNHNV, CDR2 YYDKDF (reference sequence). Trimming took 5 bases from V and 1 from J, leaving 16 bases between them. The CDR3 reads CATSLNSPLGTDTQYF. The CDR3 DNA is TGTGCCACCAGCCTAAACAGCCCCCTGGGCACAGATACGCAGTATTTT.

V and J are TRBV11-3 and TRBJ2-7, with TRBD2 identical over 7 bases. Germline trimming cut 11 bases from V and 6 bases from J; bases unmatched to any gene: 19. The CDR3 totals 15 residues. Per germline, CDR1 SGHNT and CDR2 YENEEA. CDR3 sequence: CAHASDSGEIGEQYF. The CDR3 DNA sequence: TGTGCCCACGCTTCTGACAGCGGGGAGATAGGCGAGCAGTACTTC. Complete variable domain (other parts from reference TRBV11-3 and TRBJ2-7): EAGVVQSPRYKIIEKKQPVAFWCNPISGHNTLYWYLQNLGQGPELLIRYENEEAVDDSQLPKDRFSAERLKGVDSTLKIQPAELGDSAVYLCAHASDSGEIGEQYFGPGTRLTVT.

The V call is TRBV28, the J call TRBJ1-1; maybe TRBD1 (5 bases). The CDR3 contains 12 residues. The germline V gene encodes CDR1 MDHEN and CDR2 SYDVKM. Trimming stripped 11 bases from V and 0 bases from J, with 10 bases between. DNA of the CDR3: TGTGCCGGGGGGACCTTGAACACTGAAGCTTTCTTT. The encoded protein is CAGGTLNTEAFF.

The rearrangement joins TRBV4-3 to TRBJ2-7, with D tentatively TRBD1 (6 bases). The CDR3 covers 15 residues. Looked up from germline, CDR1 is LGHNA and CDR2 is YSLEER. The V and J ends lost 0 bases and 4 bases respectively, with 13 bases between them. Here the CDR3 DNA reads TGCGCCAGCAGCCAAGATCCCAACAGGGTGTACGAGCAGTACTTC. Translation: CASSQDPNRVYEQYF.

This rearrangement joins TRBV7-6 to TRBJ1-1, with 9 bases aligning to TRBD1. This CDR3 is 18 amino acids long. The junction had 17 bases not matched to a gene; V was cut back by 4 bases and J by 5 bases. The germline CDR1 and CDR2 sequences are SGHVS and FNYEAQ. CDR3 nucleotides: TGTGCCAGCAGCTACGACCCGGGACAGGGTTTCGAATGGACTGAAGCTTTCTTT. As protein: CASSYDPGQGFEWTEAFF.

The V call is TRBV5-8, the J call TRBJ1-2, with TRBD1 matching 9 bases. Germline V lookup: CDR1 SGHTS, CDR2 YDEGEE. The CDR3 is 19 amino acids. V was clipped by 2 bases and J by 3 bases; unmatched bases: 17. This CDR3 is CASSFFRGPGTGHDYGYTF. The CDR3 nucleotides are TGTGCCAGCAGCTTTTTTAGGGGCCCCGGGACAGGGCACGACTATGGCTACACCTTC.

The V gene is TRBV6-5, the J gene TRBJ1-6, with 7 bases that match TRBD1. Germline loops: CDR1 MNHEY, CDR2 SVGAGI. CDR3 length: 15 amino acids. Losses at the gene ends were 7 bases for V and 6 bases for J; bases not matched to a gene: 9. CDR3 residues: CASIHLGTVNSPLHF. As DNA, the CDR3 is TGTGCCAGCATTCACCTCGGGACAGTTAATTCACCCCTCCACTTT.

The V call is TRBV19, the J call TRBJ1-6; D possibly corresponds to TRBD1 (5 bases). Trimming shortened V by 7 bases and J by 0 bases, and 10 bases separated the two germline ends. The CDR3 runs 15 residues. CDR1 is LNHDA, CDR2 SQIVND, per germline (reference sequence). DNA for the CDR3: TGTGCCAGTACGGGGGGATCCTCCTATAATTCACCCCTCCACTTT. Its translation is CASTGGSSYNSPLHF.

The chain has TRBV7-9 and TRBJ1-5; D may be TRBD1 (5 bases). Trimming left V 0 bases short and J 1 base short, with 13 bases between. CDR1 and CDR2 (germline): SEHNR, FQNEAQ (reference sequence). CDR3 length: 17 amino acids. The CDR3 spells CASSLAFAGQSNQPQHF. CDR3 nucleotides: TGTGCCAGCAGCTTAGCGTTCGCAGGGCAAAGCAATCAGCCCCAGCATTTT.

V usage is TRBV10-3 and J usage is TRBJ1-2; D ambiguous. V shed 2 bases and J shed 5 bases, with 12 bases lying between them. Germline CDR1 reads ENHRY; CDR2 reads SYGVKD. This CDR3 has 14 residues. CDR3: CAISEKLSDYGYTF. In DNA, the CDR3 is TGTGCCATCAGTGAGAAGCTTTCCGATTATGGCTACACCTTC.

This clone showed up just a few times. J is TRBJ1-1 and V is TRBV6-5; D ambiguous. Trimming left V 0 bases short and J 8 bases short, with 13 bases between. The germline CDR1 and CDR2 sequences are MNHEY and SVGAGI. This CDR3 is built from 14 residues. CDR3 nucleotides: TGTGCCAGCAGTTACTCCGGACTGGGGAGAGAAGCTTTCTTT. Its protein product is CASSYSGLGREAFF.

There are a few counts of this clone. CDR3 sequence (DNA): TGTGCCACCAGCAGAGAGGCGGGGGGAGCCCAGCATTTT. This codes for CATSREAGGAQHF. The chain combines TRBV15 with TRBJ1-5, with D possibly matching TRBD1 (5 bases). The CDR3 extends over 13 amino acids. The germline CDR1 and CDR2 sequences are LNHNV and YYDKDF (reference sequence). V dropped 0 bases and J dropped 11 bases, with 11 bases sitting between them.